The T cell receptor (beta chain) described here comes from a study of blood T cell repertoires in COVID-19. The V gene's germline CDR1 is SGDLS and CDR2 YYNGEE. The V end lost 0 bases, the J end lost 1 base, and 10 bases lay between the germline ends. CDR3 length equals 15 residues. The assay was immunoSEQ multiplex PCR, and TCRdb's table has in-frame clones only and misses some. The repertoire includes roughly 230,000 clones, about nine tenths of them detected once, and 0.83% sits in the top ten. This clone has only one observation. Sequencing input: peripheral blood. The TCR originated in a man under 40 with COVID-19, enrolled during active disease. The J gene is TRBJ1-1, the V gene TRBV9; D might be TRBD1 (5 bases). CDR3 DNA: TGTGCCAGCAGCGTAGGTCAGGGATCGAACACTGAAGCTTTCTTT. Translated: CASSVGQGSNTEAFF.